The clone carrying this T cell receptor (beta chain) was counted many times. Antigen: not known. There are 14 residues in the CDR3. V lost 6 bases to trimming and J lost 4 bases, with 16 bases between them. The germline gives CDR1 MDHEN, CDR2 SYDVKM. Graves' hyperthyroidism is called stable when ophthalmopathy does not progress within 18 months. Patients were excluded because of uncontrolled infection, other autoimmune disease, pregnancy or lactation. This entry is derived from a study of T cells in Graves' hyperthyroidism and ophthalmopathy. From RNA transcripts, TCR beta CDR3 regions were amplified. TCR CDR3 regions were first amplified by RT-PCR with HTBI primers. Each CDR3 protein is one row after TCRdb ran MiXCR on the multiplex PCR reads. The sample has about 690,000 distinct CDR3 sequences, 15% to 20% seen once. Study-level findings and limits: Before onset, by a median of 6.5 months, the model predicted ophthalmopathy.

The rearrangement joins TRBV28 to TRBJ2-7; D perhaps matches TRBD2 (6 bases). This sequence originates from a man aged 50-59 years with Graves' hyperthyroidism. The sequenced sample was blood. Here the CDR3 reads CASRADREWYEQYF. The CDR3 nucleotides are TGTGCCAGCAGGGCCGACCGGGAGTGGTACGAGCAGTACTTC.